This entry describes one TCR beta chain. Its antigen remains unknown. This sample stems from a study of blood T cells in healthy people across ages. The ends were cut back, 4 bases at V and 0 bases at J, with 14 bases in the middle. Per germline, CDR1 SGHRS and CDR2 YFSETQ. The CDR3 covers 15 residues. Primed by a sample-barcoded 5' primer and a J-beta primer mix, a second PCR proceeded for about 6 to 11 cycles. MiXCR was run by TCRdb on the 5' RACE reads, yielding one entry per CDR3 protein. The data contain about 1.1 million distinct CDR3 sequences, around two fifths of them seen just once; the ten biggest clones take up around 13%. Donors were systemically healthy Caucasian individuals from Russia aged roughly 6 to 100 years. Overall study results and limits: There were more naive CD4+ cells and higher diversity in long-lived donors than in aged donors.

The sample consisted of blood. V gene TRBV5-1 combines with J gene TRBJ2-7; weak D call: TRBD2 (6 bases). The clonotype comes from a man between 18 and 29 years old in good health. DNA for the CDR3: TGCGCCAGCAGCCCGAGCGGGCCGACCTCCTACGAGCAGTACTTC. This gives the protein CASSPSGPTSYEQYF.